This passage covers 23 T cell receptor beta chains from one sample sequenced in a study of blood T cell repertoires in COVID-19. The data were produced by immunoSEQ multiplex PCR, yet TCRdb's version contains in-frame clones alone and is incomplete. The sample has about 190,000 clones, roughly 80% seen once. Source material: peripheral blood. These receptors were collected from a man aged 60-69 years with acute or convalescent COVID-19.

Only a few counts were recorded for this clone. The rearrangement links TRBV24-1 to TRBJ2-1; 9 bases match TRBD2. The V gene's germline CDR1 is KGHDR and CDR2 SFDVKD. The CDR3 loop spans 19 amino acids. Trimming removed 4 bases from V and 5 bases from J; junction bases left unmatched: 17. This CDR3 is CATSDTNVHLAGVNNEQFF. The CDR3 bases are TGTGCCACCAGTGACACGAACGTCCACTTAGCGGGAGTTAACAATGAGCAGTTCTTC.

The chain couples TRBV19 to TRBJ1-3; 9 bases are shared with TRBD1. The CDR3 runs 17 residues. V shed 7 bases, J shed 0 bases, and the junction held 10 bases outside the gene matches. CDR1 is LNHDA, CDR2 SQIVND, per germline (reference sequence). The CDR3 spells CASTPGQGTASGNTIYF. The CDR3 DNA reads TGTGCCAGTACCCCGGGACAGGGAACCGCCTCTGGAAACACCATATATTTT.

CDR3 nucleotide sequence: TGTGCCAGCAGCGAAACAGGGAGCTCCTACGAGCAGTACTTC. This translates into CASSETGSSYEQYF. This chain joins TRBV9 and TRBJ2-7, with D maybe TRBD1 (6 bases). From germline, CDR1 is SGDLS and CDR2 YYNGEE. CDR3 length: 14 amino acids. Trimming cost V 3 bases and J 0 bases, with 10 bases left between them.

This rearrangement joins TRBV2 to TRBJ1-6; perhaps TRBD1 as D (5 bases). V was pared by 7 bases and J by 6 bases, with 10 bases between. There are 13 residues in the CDR3. CDR1 and CDR2 from the germline V gene are SNHLY and FYNNEI. The CDR3 nucleotides are TGTGCCAGCATGACAGTGCTTAATTCACCCCTCCACTTT. Its protein is CASMTVLNSPLHF.

The rearrangement joins TRBV15 to TRBJ2-7; TRBD2 matches 10 bases. CDR1 is LNHNV, CDR2 YYDKDF, per germline (reference sequence). The CDR3 runs 17 residues. V trimming: 0 bases; J trimming: 0 bases; junction bases outside the gene matches: 5. CDR3 in DNA: TGTGCCACCAGCAGAGAGCCCGGGACTAGCGTCTCCTACGAGCAGTACTTC. Its protein product is CATSREPGTSVSYEQYF.

This clone appeared many times. The chain uses TRBV7-9 and TRBJ1-5, with TRBD1 matching over 7 bases. CDR3 length: 15 amino acids. Germline CDR1 is SEHNR and CDR2 is FQNEAQ (reference sequence). V dropped 4 bases and J dropped 0; count of bases not matched to a gene: 3. The CDR3 DNA reads TGTGCCAGCAGCTCAGGACAGGTTAGCAATCAGCCCCAGCATTTT. Protein: CASSSGQVSNQPQHF.

This clone has a handful of counts. This sequence joins TRBV5-5 and TRBJ2-7, with D uncertain. This CDR3 is 13 amino acids long. V lost 4 bases and J 0 bases, leaving 8 bases between the germline ends. The germline CDR1 and CDR2 sequences are SGHKS and YYEKEE (reference sequence). CDR3 protein: CASSTGDSYEQYF. The CDR3 DNA is TGTGCCAGCAGCACCGGAGACTCCTACGAGCAGTACTTC.

The chain has TRBV5-1 and TRBJ2-1, with 10 positions matching TRBD2. Looked up from germline, CDR1 is SGHRS and CDR2 is YFSETQ. This CDR3 has 16 amino acids. The ends lost 0 bases at V and 3 bases at J; junction bases unmatched: 3. The CDR3 DNA reads as TGCGCCAGCAGCTTGGTTCTAGCGGGGGACTACAATGAGCAGTTCTTC. This sequence encodes CASSLVLAGDYNEQFF.

The V and J genes are TRBV6-5 and TRBJ2-7; 8 bases map to TRBD1. Germline trimming cut 5 bases from V and 0 bases from J; bases unmatched to any gene: 6. CDR1 is MNHEY, CDR2 SVGAGI, per germline. The CDR3 consists of 15 residues. The chain's CDR3 is CASSPGTGSSYEQYF. The CDR3 DNA reads as TGTGCCAGCAGTCCAGGGACAGGTAGCTCCTACGAGCAGTACTTC.

The chain joins TRBV5-6 to TRBJ1-2; a weak D match, TRBD1 (6 bases). V lost 0 bases to trimming and J lost 13 bases, with 10 bases between them. From germline, CDR1 is SGHDT and CDR2 YYEEEE. The CDR3 has 11 residues. The CDR3 loop is CASSLGGHFTF. The CDR3 nucleotides read TGTGCCAGCAGCTTGGGGGGACACTTCACCTTC.

The chain links TRBV6-5 to TRBJ1-2, with D tentatively TRBD1 (6 bases). Per germline, CDR1 MNHEY and CDR2 SVGAGI. CDR3 size: 14 residues. The germline V and J ends were trimmed by 3 bases and 7 bases, with 15 bases remaining between them. The CDR3 region has the DNA TGTGCCAGCAGTTATAACAACTTAGGGGGTGGCTACACCTTC. Protein: CASSYNNLGGGYTF.

In its sample, this clone was seen once. The rearrangement joins TRBV9 to TRBJ2-7, with D tentatively TRBD1 (6 bases). CDR1 SGDLS and CDR2 YYNGEE come from the germline V gene. The CDR3 has 14 residues. The V end lost 0 bases, the J end lost 0 bases, and 7 bases lay between the germline ends. The CDR3 reads CASSVADSSYEQYF. The CDR3 coding sequence is TGTGCCAGCAGCGTAGCGGACAGCTCCTACGAGCAGTACTTC.

The chain's CDR3 is CASSPIGGDNEKLFF. The CDR3 DNA reads TGTGCCAGCAGCCCCATAGGGGGGGATAATGAAAAACTGTTTTTT. V is TRBV6-5 and J is TRBJ1-4; TRBD1 is a possible D gene (6 bases). Germline CDR1 and CDR2: MNHEY and SVGAGI. The CDR3 is 15 residues long. V was cut by 6 bases and J by 4 bases, with 15 bases left in between.

The V call is TRBV5-1, the J call TRBJ2-7; D is perhaps TRBD2 (5 bases). The CDR3 consists of 13 residues. V was cut by 6 bases and J by 4 bases, with 14 bases left in between. Germline loops: CDR1 SGHRS, CDR2 YFSETQ. The CDR3 nucleotides read TGCGCCAGCAACGAGGGTTCGGGGTACGAGCAGTACTTC. It translates to CASNEGSGYEQYF.

The V and J genes are TRBV30 and TRBJ1-1, with 8 positions matching TRBD1. The CDR3 spans 13 residues. The germline gives CDR1 GTSNPN, CDR2 SVGIG (reference sequence). Germline trimming cut 3 bases from V and 11 bases from J; bases unmatched to any gene: 11. The CDR3 sequence: CAWSAGQGVEAFF. The CDR3, as DNA: TGTGCCTGGAGCGCCGGACAGGGTGTAGAGGCTTTCTTT. Together with reference TRBV30 and TRBJ1-1, the CDR3 gives the full variable domain: SQTIHQWPATLVQPVGSPLSLECTVEGTSNPNLYWYRQAAGRGLQLLFYSVGIGQISSEVPQNLSASRPQDRQFILSSKKLLLSDSGFYLCAWSAGQGVEAFFGQGTRLTVV.

The chain uses TRBV29-1 and TRBJ2-7; 12 nucleotides match TRBD2. J gave up 3 bases and V 7 bases, and 4 bases lay outside the gene matches. The CDR3 runs 13 residues. Germline loops: CDR1 SQVTM, CDR2 ANQGSEA. CDR3 DNA sequence: TGCAGCGCCCAGACTAGCGGGAGCTACGAGCAGTACTTC. It is translated as CSAQTSGSYEQYF.

This rearrangement joins TRBV7-2 to TRBJ2-3; TRBD2 is a possible D gene (6 bases). The germline V and J ends were trimmed by 5 bases and 4 bases, with 16 bases remaining between them. The CDR3 extends over 15 amino acids. The germline gives CDR1 SGHTA, CDR2 FQGNSA. The CDR3 DNA reads TGTGCCAGCAGCCCAAGCGGGCCCAGCGCAGATACGCAGTATTTT. Amino acids: CASSPSGPSADTQYF. Full variable domain (missing parts from reference TRBV7-2 and TRBJ2-3): GAGVSQSPSNKVTEKGKDVELRCDPISGHTALYWYRQSLGQGLEFLIYFQGNSAPDKSGLPSDRFSAERTGGSVSTLTIQRTQQEDSAVYLCASSPSGPSADTQYFGPGTRLTVL.

The table lists this clone with a few counts. The chain joins TRBV4-1 to TRBJ1-2, with 9 bases identical to TRBD1. J gave up 6 bases and V 1 base, and 9 bases lay outside the gene matches. This CDR3 comprises 16 residues. From germline, CDR1 is MGHRA and CDR2 YSYEKL. The DNA for the CDR3 is TGCGCCAGCAGCCAAGGTGTAAGAAGGACAGGGGATGGCTACACCTTC. Encoded protein: CASSQGVRRTGDGYTF.

This chain joins TRBV2 and TRBJ2-2; 13 bases align to TRBD2. Germline lookup yields CDR1 SNHLY and CDR2 FYNNEI. The V and J ends lost 6 bases and 3 bases, in that order; junction bases with no gene match: 4. The CDR3 consists of 16 residues. The CDR3 sequence is CASRGGLAGYTGELFF. CDR3 nucleotides: TGTGCCAGCAGGGGGGGACTAGCGGGATACACCGGGGAGCTGTTTTTT.

The rearrangement links TRBV19 to TRBJ1-5; D unclear. V was clipped by 3 bases and J by 0 bases, with 6 bases between them. Germline CDR1 LNHDA, CDR2 SQIVND (reference sequence). The CDR3 consists of 14 residues. In DNA form, the CDR3 reads TGTGCCAGTAGTATCCAGATTAGCAATCAGCCCCAGCATTTT. Protein sequence: CASSIQISNQPQHF. Using reference TRBV19 and TRBJ1-5 for the parts outside the CDR3, the full variable domain is DGGITQSPKYLFRKEGQNVTLSCEQNLNHDAMYWYRQDPGQGLRLIYYSQIVNDFQKGDIAEGYSVSREKKESFPLTVTSAQKNPTAFYLCASSIQISNQPQHFGDGTRLSIL.

V and J are TRBV5-1 and TRBJ1-4; D is unresolved. Looked up from germline, CDR1 is SGHRS and CDR2 is YFSETQ. The ends were cut back, 2 bases at V and 5 bases at J, with 7 bases in the middle. The length of the CDR3 is 13 residues. DNA for the CDR3: TGCGCCAGCAGCTTTTCCATCAATGAAAAACTGTTTTTT. It is translated as CASSFSINEKLFF.

The gene calls are TRBV21-1 and TRBJ1-2; the DNA was not used to check the table's D call, TRBD1. TRBV21-1 represents a pseudogene. The CDR3 has 15 residues. The CDR3 DNA reads TGTGCCAGCAGCAACCTGGACAGGGATGAAGACGGCTACACCTTC. This codes for CASSNLDRDEDGYTF.

This rearrangement joins TRBV6-2 or TRBV6-3 to TRBJ2-5; 7 nucleotides match TRBD1. CDR1 MNHEY and CDR2 SVGEGT come from the germline V gene. This CDR3 contains 13 residues. Trimming removed 5 bases from V and 2 bases from J; junction bases left unmatched: 2. In DNA, the CDR3 is TGTGCCAGCAGTCCCAGGGGGCAAGAGACCCAGTACTTC. Its translation is CASSPRGQETQYF.